Sequencing of this TCR beta chain was carried out in a study of blood T cells in healthy people across ages. Points from the study as a whole: Compared with aged donors, long-lived donors showed fewer expanded clones, suggesting selection.

In regard to this clonotype: The antigen is not known.

Each sample provided at least 5.5 micrograms of extracted total RNA. The CDR3 contains 12 residues. Deletions cut 8 bases from V and 6 bases from J, with 11 bases between. CDR1 and CDR2 (germline): MNHEY, SVGAGI. The use of a sample-barcoded 5' primer and a J-beta primer mix characterized a second PCR of roughly 7 to 12 cycles. Researchers report that each sample yielded at least 2.5 million CDR3-containing paired-end reads. TCRdb reprocessed the 5' RACE reads via MiXCR and lists one record per CDR3 protein. Among about 1.8 million distinct CDR3 sequences listed, around half were seen once. The sequenced sample was blood. This clonotype originated in a middle-aged woman in good health. This rearrangement joins TRBV6-5 to TRBJ1-5; tentatively, D is TRBD1 (6 bases). CDR3 DNA: TGTGCCAGCCAGGGGCAAGGTCAGCCCCAGCATTTT. Translated: CASQGQGQPQHF.